A single sample gave rise to the 8 T cell receptor beta chains below, sequenced in a study of OX40 agonist ivuxolimab in advanced cancers. Profiling relied on immunoSEQ multiplex PCR, and the TCRdb table lists in-frame clones only, not all of them. The sample lists under 75,000 clones, more than 75% occurring once. Sequenced material: CD4+ or CD8+ T cells sorted from blood, taken in a trial of the OX40 agonist ivuxolimab. The receptors here all came from an adult with an advanced solid tumor such as melanoma, head and neck, liver or kidney cancer.

This chain links TRBV6-5 with TRBJ2-5, with D perhaps being TRBD1 or TRBD2 (5 bases each). CDR1 MNHEY and CDR2 SVGAGI come from the germline V gene. The V end lost 5 bases, the J end lost 5 bases, and 15 bases lay between the germline ends. The CDR3 length is 14 residues. The CDR3 is CASSTGASRETQYF. The CDR3 DNA is TGTGCCAGCAGTACCGGGGCTAGCCGGGAGACCCAGTACTTC.

V is TRBV5-6 and J is TRBJ2-7; D is unclear. CDR3 length: 11 residues. CDR1 is SGHDT, CDR2 YYEEEE, per germline. Trimming took off 2 bases at V and 7 bases at J, with 7 bases between the two ends. CDR3 sequence reads: CASSFLGEQYF. In DNA, the CDR3 is TGTGCCAGCAGCTTTTTGGGGGAGCAGTACTTC.

This clone was picked up a small number of times. The V gene is TRBV29-1, the J gene TRBJ2-3; the D is unclear. The germline gives CDR1 SQVTM, CDR2 ANQGSEA. The CDR3 has 10 amino acids. Deletions cut 5 bases from V and 6 bases from J, with 6 bases between. The CDR3 nucleotides are TGCAGCGTTCGTGTGGATACGCAGTATTTT. It yields the protein CSVRVDTQYF.

The rearrangement links TRBV15 to TRBJ2-1, with a tentative D call TRBD2 (5 bases). This CDR3 comprises 12 residues. The germline CDR1 and CDR2 sequences are LNHNV and YYDKDF (reference sequence). Trimming cost V 1 base and J 7 bases, with 5 bases left between them. CDR3 sequence: CATSRAGNEQFF. Written as DNA, the CDR3 is TGTGCCACCAGCAGAGCGGGGAATGAGCAGTTCTTC. The entire variable domain, with the rest obtained from reference TRBV15 and TRBJ2-1, is as follows: DAMVIQNPRYQVTQFGKPVTLSCSQTLNHNVMYWYQQKSSQAPKLLFHYYDKDFNNEADTPDNFQSRRPNTSFCFLDIRSPGLGDTAMYLCATSRAGNEQFFGPGTRLTVL.

As DNA, the CDR3 is TGTGCCAGCAGTCCCTCGCCAGGGTCACCGGGTGAGCAGTACTTC. Its translation: CASSPSPGSPGEQYF. The chain links TRBV6-1 to TRBJ2-7; a weak D match, TRBD1 (5 bases). V was clipped by 5 bases and J by 7 bases, with 21 bases between them. The germline V gene has CDR1 MNHNS and CDR2 SASEGT. The CDR3 has 15 residues.

The gene calls are TRBV4-2 and TRBJ2-5; D may be TRBD1 (5 bases). Germline V CDR1 and CDR2: LGHNA, YNFKEQ. The CDR3 spans 16 residues. The V end lost 0 bases, the J end lost 1 base, and 12 bases lay between the germline ends. CDR3 loop: CASSQDRQGSQETQYF. In DNA, the CDR3 is TGTGCCAGCAGCCAAGATAGGCAGGGATCCCAAGAGACCCAGTACTTC.

This clone occurred a few times. V is TRBV7-3 and J is TRBJ1-5, with D maybe TRBD1 (6 bases). Trimming left V 5 bases short and J 6 bases short, with 23 bases between. Germline V CDR1 and CDR2: SGHTA, FQGTGA. The CDR3 spans 17 residues. This CDR3 reads CASSPWAGQGPSQPQHF. The CDR3 DNA follows: TGTGCCAGCAGCCCCTGGGCGGGGCAGGGGCCTAGTCAGCCCCAGCATTTT.

This chain links TRBV5-1 with TRBJ1-4, with a possible D match to TRBD1 (6 bases). CDR3 size: 17 residues. Trimming took 0 bases from V and 4 from J, leaving 16 bases between them. Germline V gene lookup returns CDR1 SGHRS and CDR2 YFSETQ. CDR3 in DNA: TGCGCCAGCAGCTTGGGGCTTCTTGGACAGATTAATGAAAAACTGTTTTTT. This translates into CASSLGLLGQINEKLFF.